These 9 T cell receptor beta chains originate from one sample sequenced in a study of blood T cell repertoires in COVID-19. Here immunoSEQ multiplex PCR was the method, and the copy in TCRdb shows in-frame clones only, minus some. The sample records about 260,000 clones, roughly nine tenths being singletons. Sequencing was done on a sample of peripheral blood. All receptors derive from a man in his forties or fifties with active or convalescent COVID-19.

The rearrangement links TRBV6-5 to TRBJ2-1; 10 bases fit TRBD2. Germline CDR1 MNHEY, CDR2 SVGAGI. With V trimmed by 6 bases and J by 7 bases, 6 bases remained unmatched. The CDR3 loop spans 14 amino acids. The chain's CDR3 is CASRSSGSGNEQFF. As DNA, the CDR3 is TGTGCCAGCAGGTCTAGCGGGAGTGGAAATGAGCAGTTCTTC.

This chain connects TRBV20-1 to TRBJ1-5; D is unresolved. Trimming left V 3 bases short and J 11 bases short, with 11 bases between. The CDR3 loop spans 11 amino acids. From germline, CDR1 is DFQATT and CDR2 SNEGSKA (reference sequence). As DNA, the CDR3 is TGCAGTGCTAGCGCCGACTACACCCAGCATTTT. Translated: CSASADYTQHF.

The chain employs TRBV11-2 and TRBJ1-5, with TRBD1 as a possible D gene (6 bases). Germline CDR1 and CDR2: SGHAT and FQNNGV. The CDR3 contains 13 residues. V shed 3 bases and J shed 8 bases, with 11 bases lying between them. The CDR3 DNA reads TGTGCCAGCAGCTTCCAGGGGCATGAGCCCCAGCATTTT. This gives the protein CASSFQGHEPQHF.

V gene TRBV21-1 combines with J gene TRBJ2-5; TRBD2 is taken as the D call from the table, unchecked against the DNA. TRBV21-1 is noted as a pseudogene. This CDR3 region has 15 residues. CDR3 sequence reads: CASSSFGTSQETQYF. CDR3 DNA sequence: TGTGCCAGCAGCAGTTTCGGGACTAGCCAAGAGACCCAGTACTTC.

This chain connects TRBV2 to TRBJ1-4; 9 bases align to TRBD1. Germline lookup yields CDR1 SNHLY and CDR2 FYNNEI. The CDR3 covers 14 residues. Trimming cost V 5 bases and J 8 bases; bases outside gene matches: 6. CDR3 coding DNA: TGTGCCAGCAGTAAACAGGGGGCTGGGGAAAAACTGTTTTTT. As protein: CASSKQGAGEKLFF.

This chain joins TRBV7-3 and TRBJ1-5; D uncertain. The germline V gene encodes CDR1 SGHTA and CDR2 FQGTGA. V gave up 6 bases and J gave up 4 bases, with 4 bases separating them. This CDR3 region has 11 residues. The CDR3 loop reads CASSRNQPQHF. In nucleotides, the CDR3 is TGTGCCAGCAGTAGAAATCAGCCCCAGCATTTT.

The J gene is TRBJ1-6, the V gene TRBV19; D is perhaps TRBD1 (6 bases). The CDR3 sequence is 14 residues long. The germline V and J ends were trimmed by 5 bases and 5 bases, with 10 bases remaining between them. Germline CDR1 LNHDA, CDR2 SQIVND (reference sequence). CDR3 in amino acids: CASSQGMHNSPLHF. CDR3 nucleotide sequence: TGTGCCAGTAGTCAGGGGATGCATAATTCACCCCTCCACTTT.

This sequence joins TRBV28 and TRBJ1-6; the match to TRBD1 covers 8 bases. Germline-derived CDR1 and CDR2 are MDHEN and SYDVKM. The CDR3 contains 14 residues. Trimming removed 6 bases from V and 9 bases from J; junction bases left unmatched: 7. For the CDR3, the DNA is TGTGCCAGCAGCCTCGGACAGGGAGCTTCACCCCTCCACTTT. Translated: CASSLGQGASPLHF.

This rearrangement joins TRBV5-6 to TRBJ2-5, with D possibly matching TRBD2 (5 bases). The CDR3 contains 12 residues. Trimming took off 0 bases at V and 7 bases at J, with 7 bases between the two ends. Germline V gene lookup returns CDR1 SGHDT and CDR2 YYEEEE. The CDR3, as DNA: TGTGCCAGCAGCTTGGACGGAGGGACCCAGTACTTC. It translates to CASSLDGGTQYF.